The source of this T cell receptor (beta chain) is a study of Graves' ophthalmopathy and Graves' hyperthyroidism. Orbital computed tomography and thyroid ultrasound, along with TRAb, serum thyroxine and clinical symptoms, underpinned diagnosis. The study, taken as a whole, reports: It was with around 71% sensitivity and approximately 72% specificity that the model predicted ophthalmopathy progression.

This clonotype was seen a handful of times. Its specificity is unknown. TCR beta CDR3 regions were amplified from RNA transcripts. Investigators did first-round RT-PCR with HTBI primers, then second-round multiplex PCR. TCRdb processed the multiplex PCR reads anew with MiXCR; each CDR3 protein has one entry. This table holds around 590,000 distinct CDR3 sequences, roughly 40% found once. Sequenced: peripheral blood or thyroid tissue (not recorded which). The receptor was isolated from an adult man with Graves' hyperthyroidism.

The CDR3 region is CASSSPDSRAEAFF. CDR3 sequence (DNA): TGTGCCAGCAGTTCCCCGGACAGTCGAGCTGAAGCTTTCTTT. The rearrangement joins TRBV27 to TRBJ1-1; weak D call: TRBD1 (6 bases). Trimming took 4 bases from V and 6 from J, leaving 15 bases between them. The CDR3 is made up of 14 amino acids. Germline CDR1 is MNHEY and CDR2 is SMNVEV (reference sequence).